The 16 T cell receptor beta chains reported below all come from one sample, sequenced in a study of blood T cell repertoires in COVID-19. Repertoires were generated with immunoSEQ multiplex PCR, while TCRdb's copy carries only in-frame clones and drops some. Among around 13,000 clones listed, approximately 92% were seen once. Sequenced input: peripheral blood. The receptors shown here come from a man in his fifties or sixties with active COVID-19.

The CDR3 DNA is TGCGCCAGCAGCCAAGATAGGCTGACTAGCGGCCACTACAATGAGCAGTTCTTC. This gives the protein CASSQDRLTSGHYNEQFF. J is TRBJ2-1 and V is TRBV4-3, with TRBD2 identical over 9 bases. V dropped 0 bases and J dropped 3; count of bases not matched to a gene: 9. Germline-derived CDR1 and CDR2 are LGHNA and YSLEER. This CDR3 spans 18 amino acids.

This chain connects TRBV19 to TRBJ1-2; the D is unclear. The germline gives CDR1 LNHDA, CDR2 SQIVND (reference sequence). V lost 8 bases to trimming and J lost 5 bases, with 15 bases between them. CDR3 length: 13 residues. In DNA, the CDR3 is TGTGCCAGTCGGCGGGAACAGTCGTATGGCTACACCTTC. Protein: CASRREQSYGYTF.

The chain combines TRBV25-1 with TRBJ2-3; D may be TRBD2 (5 bases). CDR3 length: 13 residues. Trimming removed 10 bases from V and 4 bases from J, with 15 bases in between. CDR1 is MGHDK, CDR2 SYGVNS, per germline. The CDR3 protein is CATGPVGADTQYF. The CDR3 region has the DNA TGTGCCACCGGCCCCGTCGGGGCAGATACGCAGTATTTT.

This rearrangement joins TRBV9 to TRBJ2-6; no clear D gene. The ends were cut back, 4 bases at V and 0 bases at J, with 8 bases in the middle. The CDR3 loop spans 15 amino acids. Germline assignment: CDR1 SGDLS and CDR2 YYNGEE. CDR3 DNA: TGTGCCAGCAGCCCCCTCTCCTCTGGGGCCAACGTCCTGACTTTC. This encodes CASSPLSSGANVLTF.

The chain links TRBV12-3 or TRBV12-4 to TRBJ1-2; D is undetermined. With 5 bases removed from V and 8 bases from J, the gap between germline ends came to 12 bases. The CDR3 length is 12 residues. CDR3 protein: CASSAGREGYTF. The CDR3 DNA follows: TGTGCCAGCAGTGCCGGGAGGGAGGGCTACACCTTC.

Here the CDR3 DNA reads TGTGCCAGCAGCCAAGATTGGGCAGCCTACGAGCAGTACTTC. Its translation is CASSQDWAAYEQYF. This chain joins TRBV4-2 and TRBJ2-7; the D is unclear. CDR1 and CDR2 from the germline V gene are LGHNA and YNFKEQ. CDR3 length: 14 amino acids. Trimming stripped 0 bases from V and 2 bases from J, with 8 bases between.

The rearrangement uses TRBV2 and TRBJ2-3, with 8 bases fitting TRBD2. The CDR3 runs 13 residues. The V gene's germline CDR1 is SNHLY and CDR2 FYNNEI. J was trimmed by 6 bases and V by 4 bases; bases with no gene match: 3. CDR3 in amino acids: CASSVVAGDTQYF. Written as DNA, the CDR3 is TGTGCCAGCAGTGTTGTAGCGGGGGATACGCAGTATTTT.

This chain uses TRBV7-2 with TRBJ2-5, with 8 positions matching TRBD2. Germline V gene data show CDR1 as SGHTA and CDR2 as FQGNSA. The trim removed 6 bases at V and 4 bases at J, leaving 10 bases unmatched. CDR3 length: 15 residues. CDR3 sequence reads: CASRGRAGGSETQYF. The CDR3 bases are TGTGCCAGCAGGGGGCGGGCGGGAGGATCAGAGACCCAGTACTTC.

The J gene is TRBJ1-1, the V gene TRBV3-1 (or the pseudogene TRBV3-2); D is unresolved. Trimming took off 3 bases at V and 0 bases at J, with 8 bases between the two ends. From germline, CDR1 is LGHDT and CDR2 YNNKEL (reference sequence). The CDR3 is 14 amino acids. DNA of the CDR3: TGTGCCAGCAGCCAGCGAGAGTTGAACACTGAAGCTTTCTTT. Translating gives CASSQRELNTEAFF.

Written as DNA, the CDR3 is TGCGCCAGCAGCCAAGAGTCGACAAACTCTGGAAACACCATATATTTT. Encoded protein: CASSQESTNSGNTIYF. The J gene is TRBJ1-3, the V gene TRBV4-3; unclear D gene. Germline V gene sequence: CDR1 LGHNA, CDR2 YSLEER. This CDR3 is built from 16 residues. V lost 0 bases and J 0 bases, leaving 9 bases between the germline ends.

The chain couples TRBV11-1 to TRBJ2-5; 8 positions agree with TRBD1. V lost 3 bases, J lost 2 bases, and 5 bases stayed unmatched. This CDR3 spans 15 amino acids. The V gene's germline CDR1 is SGHAT and CDR2 FQDESV (reference sequence). The CDR3 spells CASSFDRGRQETQYF. The CDR3 region has the DNA TGTGCCAGCAGCTTCGACAGGGGAAGGCAAGAGACCCAGTACTTC.

The gene calls are TRBV4-3 and TRBJ2-2; D ambiguous. V was cut by 0 bases and J by 2 bases, with 7 bases left in between. This CDR3 is built from 15 residues. From germline, CDR1 is LGHNA and CDR2 YSLEER. The CDR3 nucleotides read TGCGCCAGCAGCCAAGAGGCAATCAACACCGGGGAGCTGTTTTTT. It specifies CASSQEAINTGELFF.

V and J are TRBV6-5 and TRBJ2-1, with 12 positions matching TRBD2. Germline V CDR1 and CDR2: MNHEY, SVGAGI. J was trimmed by 7 bases and V by 4 bases; bases with no gene match: 2. There are 14 residues in the CDR3. This chain's CDR3 is CASSSGTSGNEQFF. The CDR3 DNA is TGTGCCAGCAGTTCCGGGACTAGCGGGAATGAGCAGTTCTTC.

This clone showed up just once. V gene TRBV5-4 combines with J gene TRBJ2-7; D may be TRBD2 (6 bases). With 4 bases removed from V and 5 bases from J, the gap between germline ends came to 16 bases. Germline V CDR1 and CDR2: SGHNT, YYREEE (reference sequence). The length of the CDR3 is 14 residues. CDR3: CASSLRDSPDEQYF. The DNA of the CDR3 is TGTGCCAGCAGCCTTCGGGACTCCCCGGACGAGCAGTACTTC.

The chain uses TRBV19 and TRBJ1-2; TRBD1 aligns across 7 bases. This CDR3 contains 17 residues. Germline V gene lookup returns CDR1 LNHDA and CDR2 SQIVND (reference sequence). J was trimmed by 6 bases and V by 5 bases; bases with no gene match: 18. For the CDR3, the DNA is TGTGCCAGTAGTCCACGGACAGGCGTTTGGAGGGTTGATGGCTACACCTTC. Its protein is CASSPRTGVWRVDGYTF.

The chain links TRBV28 to TRBJ2-7; 8 positions agree with TRBD2. Germline V gene data show CDR1 as MDHEN and CDR2 as SYDVKM. V gave up 5 bases and J gave up 4 bases; unmatched junction bases: 13. This CDR3 is 16 amino acids long. As DNA, the CDR3 is TGTGCCAGCAGTACGGGGGGGGCGGGAGTACCTTACGAGCAGTACTTC. Its protein is CASSTGGAGVPYEQYF.